The present T cell receptor (beta chain) was sequenced within a study of blood T cell repertoires in COVID-19. Whole-study context: The United States, Italy and Spain supplied acute and convalescent COVID-19 samples.

Germline V gives CDR1 SGHRS, CDR2 YFSETQ. The trim removed 3 bases at V and 2 bases at J, leaving 5 bases unmatched. The CDR3 totals 15 residues. The repertoire was sequenced with immunoSEQ multiplex PCR; TCRdb's copy has only in-frame clones and lacks some. The sample records around 300,000 clones, over 70% being singletons. This receptor was identified in a man aged 25 to 45 who had recovered from COVID-19. The V call is TRBV5-1, the J call TRBJ1-5; 7 bases agree with TRBD1. Sequenced sample: PBMCs or T cells enriched from blood (not recorded which). The CDR3 loop reads CASSYTGEGNQPQHF. The CDR3 nucleotides read TGCGCCAGCAGCTATACAGGGGAAGGCAATCAGCCCCAGCATTTT.